This T cell receptor (beta chain) derives from a study of T cell repertoires in cytomegalovirus infection. Study details: Public TCR beta signature analysis indicated the presence of both CMV infection and matching HLA type. Overall study findings and caveats: The response measured ex vivo was dominated by TCR beta clonotypes (HLA-C-restricted and CMV-specific). Public TCR beta family frequency separated CMV-and-HLA carriers, including in an independent cohort.

The CDR3 contains 17 residues. Germline CDR1 SGHTA, CDR2 FQGNSA. The germline V and J ends were trimmed by 1 base and 0 bases, with 13 bases remaining between them. TCRdb redid the calling of the reads with MiXCR, one entry per CDR3 protein. Of about 130,000 distinct CDR3 sequences listed, roughly 9% are singletons. Many counts were recorded for this clonotype. As yet, its antigen is unknown. The chain couples TRBV7-2 to TRBJ1-3, with D perhaps TRBD1 (5 bases). Sequencing input: PBMCs. The source is a human donor in good health (CMV status not recorded). Some clones in this sample may be carry-over from other donors' samples. The CDR3 DNA reads as TGTGCCAGCAGCTTAGGTGGGACGTCAAGCTCTGGAAACACCATATATTTT. Translating gives CASSLGGTSSSGNTIYF.